This TCR beta chain stems from a study of OX40 agonist ivuxolimab in advanced cancers. Study overall: Participants, approximately 81% male, averaged roughly 59 years of age, ranging from about 20 to 80. The study reported partial responses in three patients: one hepatocellular carcinoma, two cutaneous melanoma. Study-wide points: Compared with CD4+, CD8+ T cells on average had more expanded clones. Patients who responded partially at 0.1-3.0 mg/kg showed clonal expansion ranking among the lowest.

Produced via immunoSEQ multiplex PCR; TCRdb's table is partial and in-frame only. The sample contains tens of thousands of clones, approximately 92% of which appear only once. The CDR3 extends over 13 amino acids. Looked up from germline, CDR1 is GTSNPN and CDR2 is SVGIG (reference sequence). V lost 4 bases, J lost 9 bases, and 16 bases lay in between. A remark on this clone: Its antigen is as yet unknown.

The receptor comes from an adult with an advanced solid tumor such as melanoma, head and neck, liver or kidney cancer. The rearrangement joins TRBV30 to TRBJ2-1; no clear D gene. This sample comprised CD4+ or CD8+ T cells sorted from blood, obtained in a trial of the OX40 agonist ivuxolimab. The chain's CDR3 is CAWILRDGGEQFF. The DNA of the CDR3 is TGTGCCTGGATACTCCGCGATGGTGGTGAGCAGTTCTTC.